The 12 T cell receptor beta chains listed next were all sequenced from one sample in a study of T cell responses to AZD1222 COVID-19 vaccine. TCRdb's table, derived via immunoSEQ multiplex PCR, lists solely in-frame clones and lacks some. Found here are 57,000 or so clones, 65% to 85% of them singletons; the top ten hold about 27%. The source was peripheral blood, collected 28 days after the second AZD1222 dose. The receptors here all came from an adult who received the AZD1222 COVID-19 vaccine.

This clone appeared a few times. The chain is built from TRBV15 and TRBJ2-4; 7 bases fit TRBD2. This CDR3 has 16 amino acids. Germline V lookup: CDR1 LNHNV, CDR2 YYDKDF (reference sequence). Losses at the gene ends were 3 bases for V and 2 bases for J; bases not matched to a gene: 7. CDR3 nucleotide sequence: TGTGCCACCAGCAGCCCCTGGGGGGGGACCAAAAACATTCAGTACTTC. Residues: CATSSPWGGTKNIQYF. Complete variable domain (other parts from reference TRBV15 and TRBJ2-4): DAMVIQNPRYQVTQFGKPVTLSCSQTLNHNVMYWYQQKSSQAPKLLFHYYDKDFNNEADTPDNFQSRRPNTSFCFLDIRSPGLGDTAMYLCATSSPWGGTKNIQYFGAGTRLSVL.

The chain has TRBV30 and TRBJ2-7; 9 bases fit TRBD2. This CDR3 has 16 residues. Looked up from germline, CDR1 is GTSNPN and CDR2 is SVGIG (reference sequence). Unmatched junction bases numbered 13, after V lost 2 bases and J lost 5 bases. CDR3 sequence reads: CAWSRGYSGRAHEQYF. The DNA for the CDR3 is TGTGCCTGGAGTCGGGGGTATAGCGGGAGAGCCCACGAGCAGTACTTC.

V gene TRBV6-4 combines with J gene TRBJ1-6; maybe TRBD1 (5 bases). V was trimmed by 3 bases and J by 9 bases, leaving 18 bases between them. The CDR3 spans 16 residues. The germline CDR1 and CDR2 sequences are MRHNA and SNTAGT. For the CDR3, the DNA is TGTGCCAGCAGTGAGTCGGGACCGATTCGTGGTTCACCCCTCCACTTT. It translates to CASSESGPIRGSPLHF.

This sequence joins TRBV2 and TRBJ2-1, with 11 bases lining up with TRBD2. The V gene end was trimmed by 8 bases and the J gene end by 8 bases; junction bases not matched to a gene: 14. Germline assignment: CDR1 SNHLY and CDR2 FYNNEI. The CDR3 totals 16 residues. The CDR3 sequence is CASSSGRTLPTDEQFF. The CDR3 DNA reads TGTGCCAGCTCTAGCGGGAGGACTTTACCTACAGATGAGCAGTTCTTC.

V and J are TRBV7-2 and TRBJ1-2; D ambiguous. CDR1 and CDR2 from the germline V gene are SGHTA and FQGNSA. Trimming took off 1 base at V and 0 bases at J, with 9 bases between the two ends. CDR3 size: 15 residues. The CDR3 DNA reads as TGTGCCAGCAGCTTAGGAGGCAGCCCTAACTATGGCTACACCTTC. Translating it yields CASSLGGSPNYGYTF. The full variable domain, with the rest looked up from reference TRBV7-2 and TRBJ1-2, is GAGVSQSPSNKVTEKGKDVELRCDPISGHTALYWYRQSLGQGLEFLIYFQGNSAPDKSGLPSDRFSAERTGGSVSTLTIQRTQQEDSAVYLCASSLGGSPNYGYTFGSGTRLTVV.

Written as DNA, the CDR3 is TGTGCCAGCACCTTAGGCGGGGGCCGATACGAGCAGTACTTC. Amino acids: CASTLGGGRYEQYF. J is TRBJ2-7 and V is TRBV28, with D perhaps matching TRBD2 (7 bases). Germline V gene lookup returns CDR1 MDHEN and CDR2 SYDVKM. Trimming cost V 7 bases and J 4 bases, with 17 bases left between them. The CDR3 is made up of 14 amino acids.

V gene TRBV7-3 combines with J gene TRBJ2-2, with 10 bases lining up with TRBD2. CDR3 length: 17 residues. J was trimmed by 7 bases and V by 6 bases; bases with no gene match: 14. Germline CDR1 SGHTA, CDR2 FQGTGA. The CDR3: CASSFLSSGSRIGELFF. The CDR3 nucleotides are TGTGCCAGCAGTTTCCTATCTAGCGGGAGTCGTATCGGGGAGCTGTTTTTT.

This sequence joins TRBV12-3 or TRBV12-4 and TRBJ2-3, with D tentatively TRBD2 (5 bases). The CDR3 contains 13 residues. V lost 5 bases and J 4 bases, leaving 10 bases between the germline ends. CDR3 bases: TGTGCCAGCAGTCCCTTCGGGGCAGATACGCAGTATTTT. Protein product: CASSPFGADTQYF.

V usage is TRBV11-2 and J usage is TRBJ1-2, with TRBD1 matching 7 bases. The CDR3 has 14 residues. Per germline, CDR1 SGHAT and CDR2 FQNNGV. V gave up 4 bases and J gave up 4 bases; unmatched junction bases: 6. The CDR3 loop reads CASSWTGGSYGYTF. The CDR3 bases are TGTGCCAGCAGCTGGACAGGAGGTAGCTATGGCTACACCTTC.

This chain links TRBV5-4 with TRBJ1-2, with D possibly TRBD1 on 5 matching bases. The germline gives CDR1 SGHNT, CDR2 YYREEE (reference sequence). The CDR3 length is 15 residues. V lost 1 base and J 4 bases, leaving 14 bases between the germline ends. CDR3 sequence (DNA): TGTGCCAGCAGCTTGCAGGGCCGTGCTGGCTATGGCTACACCTTC. It translates to CASSLQGRAGYGYTF.

The chain combines TRBV27 with TRBJ1-5; the D is unclear. V was clipped by 0 bases and J by 4 bases, with 4 bases between them. Germline CDR1 and CDR2: MNHEY and SMNVEV (reference sequence). The CDR3 loop spans 13 amino acids. The CDR3: CASSLSQNQPQHF. The CDR3 DNA is TGTGCCAGCAGTTTATCGCAAAATCAGCCCCAGCATTTT.

This chain joins TRBV18 and TRBJ1-4; 8 bases map to TRBD1. The junction had 4 bases not matched to a gene; V was cut back by 3 bases and J by 1 base. CDR1 is KGHSH and CDR2 is LQKENI in the germline V gene. CDR3 length equals 16 residues. The DNA of the CDR3 is TGTGCCAGCTCACCGGGAACAGGGGGAACTAATGAAAAACTGTTTTTT. Amino acids: CASSPGTGGTNEKLFF.